This T cell receptor (beta chain) was sequenced during a study of cytomegalovirus exposure and HLA in healthy donors. This CDR3 has 16 residues. V shed 5 bases, J shed 1 base, and the junction held 8 bases outside the gene matches. Germline assignment: CDR1 MDHEN and CDR2 SYDVKM. Findings and limits, study-wide: Many donors carried some public TCRs, although rarity characterized most TCR sequences.

In the case of this clone: No antigen is known for it.

Method: immunoSEQ multiplex PCR; TCRdb's copy keeps in-frame clones and lacks some. This sample carries 160,000 or so clones, about nine tenths of them seen once, and the ten largest clones take less than 3.5%. Source material: PBMCs. J is TRBJ1-3 and V is TRBV28; TRBD1 agrees at 7 bases. The clonotype originates from a young man in good health and CMV-seropositive. CDR3 residues: CASSTPETGSGNTIYF. In DNA form, the CDR3 reads TGTGCCAGCAGTACCCCCGAGACAGGGTCTGGAAACACCATATATTTT.